The 32 T cell receptor beta chains given below trace back to one sample, sequenced in a study of T cell responses to AZD1222 COVID-19 vaccine. Assay used: immunoSEQ multiplex PCR; TCRdb lists only in-frame clones, some missing. The table lists roughly 130,000 clones, about 91% of them singletons. The input for sequencing was peripheral blood, taken on day 0 of AZD1222 vaccination. These TCRs come from an adult in good health.

The gene calls are TRBV11-1 and TRBJ2-1; D perhaps matches TRBD2 (5 bases). CDR1 and CDR2 (germline): SGHAT, FQDESV (reference sequence). V dropped 5 bases and J dropped 7 bases, with 18 bases sitting between them. The CDR3 is 15 residues long. The chain's CDR3 is CASSPYKGSGNEQFF. The DNA of the CDR3 is TGTGCCAGCAGCCCCTACAAAGGGTCGGGAAATGAGCAGTTCTTC.

The chain has TRBV7-9 and TRBJ1-5, with 7 bases matching TRBD1. Germline CDR1 reads SEHNR; CDR2 reads FQNEAQ (reference sequence). V was clipped by 5 bases and J by 4 bases; unmatched bases: 5. CDR3 size: 14 residues. CDR3 sequence reads: CASSNKGANQPQHF. Here the CDR3 DNA reads TGTGCCAGCAGCAATAAGGGGGCGAATCAGCCCCAGCATTTT.

This clone turned up a few times. This sequence joins TRBV4-1 and TRBJ1-6, with 9 bases that match TRBD1. This CDR3 is built from 17 residues. J gave up 7 bases and V 1 base, and 8 bases lay outside the gene matches. The germline V gene has CDR1 MGHRA and CDR2 YSYEKL. The CDR3, as DNA: TGCGCCAGCAGCCAAGTCATAGGTGGACAGGGGAATTCACCCCTCCACTTT. Amino acid sequence: CASSQVIGGQGNSPLHF.

The chain links TRBV21-1 to TRBJ1-5. TRBV21-1 is termed a pseudogene. CDR3 length: 11 amino acids. The CDR3 bases are TGTGCGCGGATACTCAATCAGCCCCAGCATTTT. It is translated as CARILNQPQHF.

The chain joins TRBV10-3 to TRBJ2-1; D unclear. Germline CDR1 ENHRY, CDR2 SYGVKD. V gave up 11 bases and J gave up 4 bases, with 9 bases separating them. The CDR3 contains 11 residues. The CDR3 region is CAVGEYNEQFF. CDR3 in DNA: TGTGCCGTCGGTGAATACAATGAGCAGTTCTTC.

The chain links TRBV4-3 to TRBJ2-7; D might be TRBD1 (6 bases). Trimming cost V 2 bases and J 2 bases, with 13 bases left between them. Germline V gene data show CDR1 as LGHNA and CDR2 as YSLEER. This CDR3 region has 15 residues. CDR3 coding DNA: TGCGCCAGCAGCCAATGGTCACAGGGCCCCTACGAGCAGTACTTC. Translated, it gives CASSQWSQGPYEQYF.

The V gene is TRBV6-5, the J gene TRBJ1-2, with D unresolved. Germline V lookup: CDR1 MNHEY, CDR2 SVGAGI. V dropped 2 bases and J dropped 0 bases, with 10 bases sitting between them. This CDR3 region has 15 residues. For the CDR3, the DNA is TGTGCCAGCAGTTACATACTGGGTGCTAACTATGGCTACACCTTC. Translated, it gives CASSYILGANYGYTF.

The chain joins TRBV27 to TRBJ2-5; D not certain. Trimming removed 8 bases from V and 2 bases from J, with 9 bases in between. Germline V gives CDR1 MNHEY, CDR2 SMNVEV (reference sequence). The CDR3 spans 12 residues. The CDR3 nucleotides are TGTGCCAGCGGAAGCTCACAAGAGACCCAGTACTTC. Its protein product is CASGSSQETQYF.

V gene TRBV5-1 combines with J gene TRBJ2-5, with 7 bases fitting TRBD1. Germline values: CDR1 SGHRS, CDR2 YFSETQ. This CDR3 contains 15 residues. J lost 5 bases, V lost 3 bases, and 10 bases had no gene match. The DNA for the CDR3 is TGCGCCAGCAGCTCGTACAGGGGATCAAGGGAGACCCAGTACTTC. It encodes CASSSYRGSRETQYF.

The V call is TRBV20-1, the J call TRBJ1-2; D remains unclear. From germline, CDR1 is DFQATT and CDR2 SNEGSKA (reference sequence). Trimming left V 3 bases short and J 10 bases short, with 12 bases between. This CDR3 is 11 amino acids long. CDR3 loop: CSASERTIYTF. CDR3 coding DNA: TGCAGTGCTAGTGAACGGACTATCTACACCTTC.

The chain combines TRBV14 with TRBJ2-5; D is possibly TRBD1 (6 bases). V was cut by 4 bases and J by 7 bases, with 16 bases left in between. The CDR3 has 14 amino acids. The germline gives CDR1 SGHDN, CDR2 FVKESK. This CDR3 is CASSPIRGIGTQYF. CDR3 nucleotide sequence: TGTGCCAGCAGCCCAATCAGGGGTATAGGGACCCAGTACTTC.

The chain joins TRBV29-1 to TRBJ1-4; no reliable D call. CDR1 is SQVTM and CDR2 is ANQGSEA in the germline V gene. V was shortened by 7 bases and J by 4 bases, with 7 bases between the two germline ends. This CDR3 is built from 11 residues. The CDR3 nucleotides read TGCAGCGCCCCGGATAATGAAAAACTGTTTTTT. Residues: CSAPDNEKLFF.

This clone was seen only once. The CDR3 DNA is TGTGCCAGCAGCTTGATGACAGGGTGGACAGATACGCAGTATTTT. Its protein is CASSLMTGWTDTQYF. The V gene is TRBV11-2, the J gene TRBJ2-3, with 7 bases matching TRBD1. Germline V gives CDR1 SGHAT, CDR2 FQNNGV. This CDR3 is built from 15 residues. V lost 3 bases, J lost 3 bases, and 6 bases stayed unmatched.

This rearrangement joins TRBV27 to TRBJ2-3; TRBD2 aligns across 10 bases. V lost 3 bases and J lost 6; bases outside the gene matches: 6. The V gene's germline CDR1 is MNHEY and CDR2 SMNVEV (reference sequence). The CDR3 is 15 residues long. The CDR3 nucleotides read TGTGCCAGCAGTTTTACTAGCGGGGCCTGGGATACGCAGTATTTT. It encodes CASSFTSGAWDTQYF.

The V and J genes are TRBV6-5 and TRBJ1-1, with TRBD1 as a possible D gene (5 bases). Germline V lookup: CDR1 MNHEY, CDR2 SVGAGI. The CDR3 is made up of 15 amino acids. Trimming shortened V by 0 bases and J by 5 bases, and 13 bases separated the two germline ends. DNA of the CDR3: TGTGCCAGCAGTTACTCTGGGGGGATAGAGACTGAAGCTTTCTTT. It codes for CASSYSGGIETEAFF.

The V call is TRBV5-5, the J call TRBJ2-2; D not resolved. With 0 bases removed from V and 6 bases from J, the gap between germline ends came to 12 bases. Germline V CDR1 and CDR2: SGHKS, YYEKEE (reference sequence). This CDR3 region has 15 residues. CDR3 region: CASSLASPMAGELFF. The DNA for the CDR3 is TGTGCCAGCAGCTTGGCTAGTCCGATGGCCGGGGAGCTGTTTTTT.

Only one count was recorded for this clone. The rearrangement links TRBV7-2 to TRBJ2-1; D may correspond to TRBD1 or TRBD2 (5 bases each). The length of the CDR3 is 14 residues. Germline V gene sequence: CDR1 SGHTA, CDR2 FQGNSA. V was trimmed by 3 bases and J by 10 bases, leaving 16 bases between them. CDR3 residues: CASSFSGTPDEQFF. CDR3 bases: TGTGCCAGCAGCTTCTCTGGGACCCCGGACGAGCAGTTCTTC. Drawing the rest from reference TRBV7-2 and TRBJ2-1, the complete variable domain is GAGVSQSPSNKVTEKGKDVELRCDPISGHTALYWYRQSLGQGLEFLIYFQGNSAPDKSGLPSDRFSAERTGGSVSTLTIQRTQQEDSAVYLCASSFSGTPDEQFFGPGTRLTVL.

CDR3 in amino acids: CASTKLGGGEQFF. The CDR3 nucleotides are TGTGCCAGCACCAAACTGGGGGGGGGTGAGCAGTTCTTC. The rearrangement joins TRBV6-5 to TRBJ2-1; 7 bases fit TRBD2. This CDR3 has 13 amino acids. CDR1 MNHEY and CDR2 SVGAGI come from the germline V gene. Trimming removed 7 bases from V and 9 bases from J; junction bases left unmatched: 9.

The V call is TRBV12-3 or TRBV12-4, the J call TRBJ1-1; D call uncertain. V lost 7 bases, J lost 6 bases, and 12 bases lay in between. The CDR3 loop spans 12 amino acids. In nucleotides, the CDR3 is TGTGCCAGCAAATCGACCGGGGCTGAAGCTTTCTTT. It yields the protein CASKSTGAEAFF.

CDR3 protein: CASSSSGQGAHSGNTIYF. The CDR3 bases are TGTGCCAGTAGTAGCTCTGGACAGGGGGCTCACTCTGGAAACACCATATATTTT. The chain recombines TRBV19 with TRBJ1-3; TRBD1 agrees at 11 bases. The germline gives CDR1 LNHDA, CDR2 SQIVND (reference sequence). The ends lost 4 bases at V and 0 bases at J; junction bases unmatched: 8. This CDR3 has 18 residues.

The rearrangement uses TRBV5-5 and TRBJ2-2; D is undetermined. This CDR3 comprises 13 residues. Germline CDR1 reads SGHKS; CDR2 reads YYEKEE (reference sequence). V shed 3 bases and J shed 0 bases, with 3 bases lying between them. CDR3 protein: CASSWTNTGELFF. The DNA for the CDR3 is TGTGCCAGCAGCTGGACGAACACCGGGGAGCTGTTTTTT. Looking up the rest from reference TRBV5-5 and TRBJ2-2 gives the full variable domain: DAGVTQSPTHLIKTRGQQVTLRCSPISGHKSVSWYQQVLGQGPQFIFQYYEKEERGRGNFPDRFSARQFPNYSSELNVNALLLGDSALYLCASSWTNTGELFFGEGSRLTVL.

Of note for this clone: At one end, the junction sequence differs from germline, possibly due to a read error. The chain links TRBV2 to TRBJ2-3; D remains ambiguous. The CDR3 consists of 16 residues. Germline values: CDR1 SNHLY, CDR2 FYNNEI. The chain's CDR3 is CVSSPTSGNAADTQYF. In DNA, the CDR3 is TGTGTCAGCAGCCCGACCTCTGGGAACGCGGCAGATACGCAGTATTTT.

This rearrangement joins TRBV5-1 to TRBJ1-1; no clear D. V lost 0 bases and J lost 7, with 13 bases in between. Looked up from germline, CDR1 is SGHRS and CDR2 is YFSETQ. CDR3 length: 14 amino acids. The CDR3 sequence: CASSLGHGADEAFF. The CDR3 DNA sequence: TGCGCCAGCAGCTTGGGACACGGTGCCGATGAAGCTTTCTTT.

This chain links TRBV18 with TRBJ1-1, with a tentative D call TRBD1 (5 bases). The CDR3 totals 14 residues. Trimming stripped 0 bases from V and 4 bases from J, with 9 bases between. The germline CDR1 and CDR2 sequences are KGHSH and LQKENI. The CDR3 DNA reads as TGTGCCAGCTCACCACCGCAGGGTATCACTGAAGCTTTCTTT. It is translated as CASSPPQGITEAFF.

The rearrangement joins TRBV6-4 to TRBJ2-1, with TRBD1 matching 11 bases. V shed 6 bases, J shed 6 bases, and the junction held 7 bases outside the gene matches. CDR3 length: 15 residues. In germline, CDR1 is MRHNA, CDR2 SNTAGT. CDR3 sequence: CASSDGGQGGNEQFF. As DNA, the CDR3 is TGTGCCAGCAGCGACGGGGGACAGGGGGGCAATGAGCAGTTCTTC.

The chain couples TRBV5-1 to TRBJ1-1, with TRBD1 identical over 7 bases. The CDR3 is 15 amino acids. The ends lost 1 base at V and 1 base at J; junction bases unmatched: 4. The V gene's germline CDR1 is SGHRS and CDR2 YFSETQ. The CDR3 DNA reads TGCGCCAGCAGCTTGCAGACAGGGAGGAACACTGAAGCTTTCTTT. Its translation is CASSLQTGRNTEAFF.

J is TRBJ2-1 and V is TRBV4-1; D perhaps matches TRBD1 (5 bases). CDR1 MGHRA and CDR2 YSYEKL come from the germline V gene. V lost 4 bases to trimming and J lost 6 bases, with 13 bases between them. This CDR3 spans 14 amino acids. The CDR3 region is CASSLKQGGNEQFF. In nucleotides, the CDR3 is TGCGCCAGCAGCCTCAAGCAGGGTGGCAATGAGCAGTTCTTC.

The rearrangement links TRBV5-1 to TRBJ2-7; 7 bases align to TRBD2. CDR1 and CDR2 (germline): SGHRS, YFSETQ. The trim removed 0 bases at V and 1 base at J, leaving 4 bases unmatched. This CDR3 has 15 amino acids. As DNA, the CDR3 is TGCGCCAGCAGCTTGGCCGGCGGGGGATCCTACGAGCAGTACTTC. As protein: CASSLAGGGSYEQYF.

The chain uses TRBV10-3 and TRBJ1-3, with D hard to call. The CDR3 spans 14 residues. CDR1 ENHRY and CDR2 SYGVKD come from the germline V gene. Trimming stripped 3 bases from V and 2 bases from J, with 8 bases between. CDR3 sequence: CAISDSRTGNTIYF. DNA of the CDR3: TGTGCCATCAGTGACTCCCGAACTGGAAACACCATATATTTT.

This clone was seen a handful of times. The rearrangement joins TRBV12-3 or TRBV12-4 to TRBJ1-4; no reliable D call. The length of the CDR3 is 11 residues. Trimming took 5 bases from V and 5 from J, leaving 3 bases between them. CDR3 nucleotide sequence: TGTGCCAGCAGTCGCAATGAAAAACTGTTTTTT. Protein: CASSRNEKLFF.

CDR3 region: CASSYSRGLLFF. DNA of the CDR3: TGTGCCAGCAGTTACTCTCGCGGACTTCTGTTTTTT. This sequence joins TRBV6-2 or TRBV6-3 and TRBJ1-4; no definite D call. This CDR3 has 12 residues. The germline CDR1 and CDR2 sequences are MNHEY and SVGEGT. The germline V and J ends were trimmed by 0 bases and 14 bases, with 10 bases remaining between them.

V gene TRBV6-2 or TRBV6-3 combines with J gene TRBJ2-3; weak D call: TRBD2 (5 bases). Germline CDR1 MNHEY, CDR2 SVGEGT. This CDR3 region has 13 residues. V dropped 0 bases and J dropped 8 bases, with 9 bases sitting between them. This CDR3 is CASSYSRDGTQYF. The DNA of the CDR3 is TGTGCCAGCAGTTACTCGAGGGATGGTACGCAGTATTTT.